This T cell receptor (beta chain) was identified in a study of cytomegalovirus exposure and HLA in healthy donors. This clone occurred once. Its antigen is undetermined. V lost 5 bases and J lost 1; bases outside the gene matches: 8. The CDR3 spans 16 residues. Germline V CDR1 and CDR2: SGHTA, FQGNSA. Study-wide points: Donors were assumed by presence/absence analyses to have roughly uniform sequencing depth. Most TCR sequences were uncommon, yet certain public TCRs appeared in many donors.

Both 60 Vbeta primers and 13 Jbeta primers went into the PCR. Study processing details: In a later analysis, the count reached 76 million or so unique TCR beta chains, with approximately 11 million shared. The assay was immunoSEQ multiplex PCR, and TCRdb's table has in-frame clones only and misses some. From that table come the V and J calls and clone size; the DNA was used to work out D and trimming. The repertoire holds about 150,000 clones, with about three quarters as singletons. The clonotype originates from a male donor in good health and CMV-seronegative. V and J are TRBV7-2 and TRBJ2-1; 7 nucleotides align to TRBD2. The sample was PBMCs. CDR3 region: CASSPAGAGSYNEQFF. CDR3 in DNA: TGTGCCAGCAGCCCTGCTGGAGCGGGGTCCTACAATGAGCAGTTCTTC.